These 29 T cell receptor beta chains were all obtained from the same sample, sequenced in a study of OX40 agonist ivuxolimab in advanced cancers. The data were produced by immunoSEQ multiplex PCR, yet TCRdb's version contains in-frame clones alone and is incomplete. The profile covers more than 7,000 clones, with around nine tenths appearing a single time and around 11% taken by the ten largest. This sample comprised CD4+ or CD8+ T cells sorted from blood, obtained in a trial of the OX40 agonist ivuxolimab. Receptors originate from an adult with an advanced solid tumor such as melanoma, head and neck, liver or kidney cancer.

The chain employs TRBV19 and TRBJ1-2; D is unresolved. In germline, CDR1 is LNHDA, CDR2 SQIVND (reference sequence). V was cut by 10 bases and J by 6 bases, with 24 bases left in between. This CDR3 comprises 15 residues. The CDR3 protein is CATRAGGMSRDGYTF. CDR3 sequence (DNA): TGTGCCACCCGGGCCGGCGGGATGAGCCGGGATGGCTACACCTTC.

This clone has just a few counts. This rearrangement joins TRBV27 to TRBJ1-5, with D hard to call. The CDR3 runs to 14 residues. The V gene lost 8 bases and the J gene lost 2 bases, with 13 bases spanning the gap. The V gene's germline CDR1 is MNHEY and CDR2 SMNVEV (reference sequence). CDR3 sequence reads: CASGTSTGNQPQHF. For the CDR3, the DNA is TGTGCCAGCGGCACATCAACTGGCAATCAGCCCCAGCATTTT.

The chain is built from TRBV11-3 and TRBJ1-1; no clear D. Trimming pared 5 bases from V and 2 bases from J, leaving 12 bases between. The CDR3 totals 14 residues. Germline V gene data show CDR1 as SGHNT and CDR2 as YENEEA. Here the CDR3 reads CASSPQIDNTEAFF. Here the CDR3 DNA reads TGTGCCAGCAGCCCGCAGATTGACAACACTGAAGCTTTCTTT. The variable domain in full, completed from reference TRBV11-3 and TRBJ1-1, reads EAGVVQSPRYKIIEKKQPVAFWCNPISGHNTLYWYLQNLGQGPELLIRYENEEAVDDSQLPKDRFSAERLKGVDSTLKIQPAELGDSAVYLCASSPQIDNTEAFFGQGTRLTVV.

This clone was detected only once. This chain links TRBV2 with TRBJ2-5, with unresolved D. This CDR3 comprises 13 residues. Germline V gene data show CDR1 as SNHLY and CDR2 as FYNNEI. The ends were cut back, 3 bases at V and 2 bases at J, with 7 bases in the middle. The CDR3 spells CASSDGFQETQYF. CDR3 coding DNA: TGTGCCAGCAGTGACGGTTTTCAAGAGACCCAGTACTTC.

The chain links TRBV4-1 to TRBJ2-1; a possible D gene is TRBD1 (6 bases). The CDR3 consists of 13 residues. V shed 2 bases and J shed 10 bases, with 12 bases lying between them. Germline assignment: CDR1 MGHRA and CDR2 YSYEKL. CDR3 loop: CASSQTGTTEQFF. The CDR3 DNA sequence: TGCGCCAGCAGCCAAACAGGGACAACCGAGCAGTTCTTC.

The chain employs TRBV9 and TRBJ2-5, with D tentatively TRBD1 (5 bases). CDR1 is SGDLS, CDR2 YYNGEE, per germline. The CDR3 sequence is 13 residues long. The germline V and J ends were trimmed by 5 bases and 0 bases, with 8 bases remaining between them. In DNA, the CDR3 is TGTGCCAGCAGAGACAGTAACCAAGAGACCCAGTACTTC. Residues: CASRDSNQETQYF. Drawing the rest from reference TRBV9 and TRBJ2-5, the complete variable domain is DSGVTQTPKHLITATGQRVTLRCSPRSGDLSVYWYQQSLDQGLQFLIQYYNGEERAKGNILERFSAQQFPDLHSELNLSSLELGDSALYFCASRDSNQETQYFGPGTRLLVL.

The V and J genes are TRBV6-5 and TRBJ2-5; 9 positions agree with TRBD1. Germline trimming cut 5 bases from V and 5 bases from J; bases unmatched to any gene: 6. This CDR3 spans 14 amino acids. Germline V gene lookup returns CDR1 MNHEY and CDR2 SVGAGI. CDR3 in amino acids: CASSGTGQEETQYF. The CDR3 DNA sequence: TGTGCCAGCAGTGGGACAGGGCAGGAGGAGACCCAGTACTTC.

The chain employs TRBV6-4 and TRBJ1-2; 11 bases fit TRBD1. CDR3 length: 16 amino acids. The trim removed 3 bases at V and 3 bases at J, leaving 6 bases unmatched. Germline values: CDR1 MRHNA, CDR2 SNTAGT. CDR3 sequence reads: CASSEARTGGYYGYTF. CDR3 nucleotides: TGTGCCAGCAGTGAGGCTCGGACAGGGGGCTACTATGGCTACACCTTC.

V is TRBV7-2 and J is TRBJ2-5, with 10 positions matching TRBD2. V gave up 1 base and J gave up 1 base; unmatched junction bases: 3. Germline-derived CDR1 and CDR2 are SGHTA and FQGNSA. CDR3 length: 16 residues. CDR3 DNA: TGTGCCAGCAGCTTAGGGCTAGCGGGGGCCCAAGAGACCCAGTACTTC. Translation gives CASSLGLAGAQETQYF.

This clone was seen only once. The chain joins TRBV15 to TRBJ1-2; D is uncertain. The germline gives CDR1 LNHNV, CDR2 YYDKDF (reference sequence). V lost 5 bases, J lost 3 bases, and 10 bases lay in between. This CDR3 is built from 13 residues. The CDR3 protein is CATSSALHYGYTF. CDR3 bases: TGTGCCACCAGCTCGGCCTTGCACTATGGCTACACCTTC.

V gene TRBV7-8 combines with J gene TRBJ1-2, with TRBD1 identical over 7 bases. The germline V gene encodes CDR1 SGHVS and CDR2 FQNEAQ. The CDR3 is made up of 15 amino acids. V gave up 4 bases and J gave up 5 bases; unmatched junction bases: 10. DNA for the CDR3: TGTGCCAGCAGCTCCCGGGACAGAGGAATTTATGGCTACACCTTC. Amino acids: CASSSRDRGIYGYTF.

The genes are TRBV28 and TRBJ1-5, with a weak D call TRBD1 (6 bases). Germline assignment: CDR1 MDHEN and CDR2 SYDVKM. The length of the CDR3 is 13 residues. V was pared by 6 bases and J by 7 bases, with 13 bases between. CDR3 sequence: CASSAGDGQPQHF. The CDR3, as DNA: TGTGCCAGCAGCGCAGGGGACGGGCAGCCCCAGCATTTT.

CDR3 nucleotide sequence: TGTGCCAGCAGCTTAGTACAGGGGGCTGAAAAACTGTTTTTT. Translating it yields CASSLVQGAEKLFF. The chain joins TRBV7-6 to TRBJ1-4; 9 positions match TRBD1. This CDR3 is 14 amino acids long. Germline-derived CDR1 and CDR2 are SGHVS and FNYEAQ. The J segment lost 7 bases and the V segment lost 1 base, leaving 1 base of the junction unmatched.

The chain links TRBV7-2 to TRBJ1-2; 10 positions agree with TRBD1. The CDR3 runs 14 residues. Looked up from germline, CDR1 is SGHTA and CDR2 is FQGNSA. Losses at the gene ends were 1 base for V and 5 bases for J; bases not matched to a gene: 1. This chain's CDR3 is CASSLGTGGYGYTF. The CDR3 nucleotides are TGTGCCAGCAGCTTAGGGACAGGGGGATATGGCTACACCTTC.

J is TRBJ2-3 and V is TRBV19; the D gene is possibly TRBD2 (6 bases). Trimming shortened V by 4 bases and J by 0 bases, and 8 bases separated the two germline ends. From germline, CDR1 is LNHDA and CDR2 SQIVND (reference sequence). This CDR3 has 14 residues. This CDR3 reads CASSNSGSTDTQYF. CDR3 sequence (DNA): TGTGCCAGTAGTAATAGCGGTAGCACAGATACGCAGTATTTT.

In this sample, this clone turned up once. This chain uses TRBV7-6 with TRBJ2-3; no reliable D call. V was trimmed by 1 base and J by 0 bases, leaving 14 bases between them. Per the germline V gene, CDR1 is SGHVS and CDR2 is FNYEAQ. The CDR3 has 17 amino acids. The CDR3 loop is CASSLGVAIGSTDTQYF. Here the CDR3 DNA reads TGTGCCAGCAGCTTAGGAGTGGCGATAGGTAGCACAGATACGCAGTATTTT. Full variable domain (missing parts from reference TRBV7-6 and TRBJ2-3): GAGVSQSPRYKVTKRGQDVALRCDPISGHVSLYWYRQALGQGPEFLTYFNYEAQQDKSGLPNDRFSAERPEGSISTLTIQRTEQRDSAMYRCASSLGVAIGSTDTQYFGPGTRLTVL.

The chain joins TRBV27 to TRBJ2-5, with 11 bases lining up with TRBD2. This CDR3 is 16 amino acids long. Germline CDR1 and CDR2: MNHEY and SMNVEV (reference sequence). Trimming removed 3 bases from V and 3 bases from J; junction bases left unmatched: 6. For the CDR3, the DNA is TGTGCCAGCAGTTTCCTCCTAGCGGGGGGTAAAGAGACCCAGTACTTC. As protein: CASSFLLAGGKETQYF.

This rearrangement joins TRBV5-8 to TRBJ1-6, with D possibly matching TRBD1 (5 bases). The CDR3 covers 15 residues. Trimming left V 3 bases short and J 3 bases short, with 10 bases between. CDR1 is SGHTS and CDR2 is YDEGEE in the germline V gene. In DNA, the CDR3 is TGTGCCAGCAGCTGGGGGACGGTCTATAATTCACCCCTCCACTTT. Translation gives CASSWGTVYNSPLHF. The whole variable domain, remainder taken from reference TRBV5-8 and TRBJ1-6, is EAGVTQSPTHLIKTRGQQATLRCSPISGHTSVYWYQQALGLGLQFLLWYDEGEERNRGNFPPRFSGRQFPNYSSELNVNALELEDSALYLCASSWGTVYNSPLHFGNGTRLTVT.

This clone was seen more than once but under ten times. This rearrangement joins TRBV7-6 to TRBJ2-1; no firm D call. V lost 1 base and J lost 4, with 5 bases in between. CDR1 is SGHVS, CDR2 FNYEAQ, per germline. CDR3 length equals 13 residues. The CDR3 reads CASSLGRYNEQFF. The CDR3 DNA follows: TGTGCCAGCAGCTTAGGCAGATACAATGAGCAGTTCTTC.

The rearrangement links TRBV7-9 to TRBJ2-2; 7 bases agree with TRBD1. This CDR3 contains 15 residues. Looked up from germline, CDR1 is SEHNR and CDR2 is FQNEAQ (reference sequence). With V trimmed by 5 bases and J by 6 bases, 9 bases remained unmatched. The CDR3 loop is CASSATPTGAGELFF. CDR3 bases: TGTGCCAGCAGCGCCACCCCCACAGGGGCCGGGGAGCTGTTTTTT.

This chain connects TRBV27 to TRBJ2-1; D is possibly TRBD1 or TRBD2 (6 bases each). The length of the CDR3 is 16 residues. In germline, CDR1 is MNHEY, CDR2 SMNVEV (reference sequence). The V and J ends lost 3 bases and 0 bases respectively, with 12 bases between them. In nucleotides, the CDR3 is TGTGCCAGCAGTTTCGGGGGCGCAAACTCCTACAATGAGCAGTTCTTC. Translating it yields CASSFGGANSYNEQFF.

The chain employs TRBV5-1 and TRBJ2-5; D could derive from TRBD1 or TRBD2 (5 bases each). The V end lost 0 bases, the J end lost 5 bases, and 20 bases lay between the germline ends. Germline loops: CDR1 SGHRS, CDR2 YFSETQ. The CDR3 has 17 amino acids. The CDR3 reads CASSLGGGGNAGETQYF. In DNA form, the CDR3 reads TGCGCCAGCAGCTTGGGTGGCGGAGGCAACGCAGGGGAGACCCAGTACTTC.

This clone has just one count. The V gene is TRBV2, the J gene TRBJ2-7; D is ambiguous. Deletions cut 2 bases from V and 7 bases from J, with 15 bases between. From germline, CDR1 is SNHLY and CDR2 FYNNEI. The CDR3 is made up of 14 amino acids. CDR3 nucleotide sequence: TGTGCCAGCAGTGAAAGTACCTCCCCGTGGGAGCAGTACTTC. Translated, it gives CASSESTSPWEQYF.

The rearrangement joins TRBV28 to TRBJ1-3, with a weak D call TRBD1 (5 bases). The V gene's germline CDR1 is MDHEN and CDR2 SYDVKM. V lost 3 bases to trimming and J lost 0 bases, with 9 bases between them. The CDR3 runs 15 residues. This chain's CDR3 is CASSFAGGSGNTIYF. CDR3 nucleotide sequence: TGTGCCAGCAGTTTTGCCGGGGGCTCTGGAAACACCATATATTTT.

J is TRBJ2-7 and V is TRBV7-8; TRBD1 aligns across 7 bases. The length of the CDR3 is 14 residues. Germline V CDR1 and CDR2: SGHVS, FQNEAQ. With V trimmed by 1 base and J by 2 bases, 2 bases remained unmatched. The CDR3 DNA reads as TGTGCCAGCAGCTTAGTGCAGGGGGCCTACGAGCAGTACTTC. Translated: CASSLVQGAYEQYF.

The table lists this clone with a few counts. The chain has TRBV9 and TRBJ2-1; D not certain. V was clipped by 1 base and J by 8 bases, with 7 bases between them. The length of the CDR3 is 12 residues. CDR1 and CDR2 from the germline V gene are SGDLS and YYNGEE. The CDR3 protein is CASSVRWDEQFF. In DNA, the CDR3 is TGTGCCAGCAGCGTACGTTGGGATGAGCAGTTCTTC.

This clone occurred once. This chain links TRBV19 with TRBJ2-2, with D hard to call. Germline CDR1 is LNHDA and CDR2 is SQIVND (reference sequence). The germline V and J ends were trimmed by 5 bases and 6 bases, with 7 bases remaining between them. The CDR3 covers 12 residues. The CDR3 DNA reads TGTGCCAGTAGTGCCGTATCCGGGGAGCTGTTTTTT. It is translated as CASSAVSGELFF.

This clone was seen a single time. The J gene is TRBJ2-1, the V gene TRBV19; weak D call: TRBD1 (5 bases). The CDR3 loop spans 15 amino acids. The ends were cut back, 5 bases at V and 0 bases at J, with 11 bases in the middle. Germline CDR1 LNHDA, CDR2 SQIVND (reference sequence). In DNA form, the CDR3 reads TGTGCCAGTAGTGTAGGGGTCAGCTCCTACAATGAGCAGTTCTTC. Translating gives CASSVGVSSYNEQFF.

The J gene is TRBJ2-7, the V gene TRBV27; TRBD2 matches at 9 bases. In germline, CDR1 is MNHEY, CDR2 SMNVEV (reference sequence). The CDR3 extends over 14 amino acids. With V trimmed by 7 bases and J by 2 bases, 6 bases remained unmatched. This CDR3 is CASIPSGNPYEQYF. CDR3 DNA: TGTGCCAGCATCCCTAGCGGGAACCCCTACGAGCAGTACTTC.